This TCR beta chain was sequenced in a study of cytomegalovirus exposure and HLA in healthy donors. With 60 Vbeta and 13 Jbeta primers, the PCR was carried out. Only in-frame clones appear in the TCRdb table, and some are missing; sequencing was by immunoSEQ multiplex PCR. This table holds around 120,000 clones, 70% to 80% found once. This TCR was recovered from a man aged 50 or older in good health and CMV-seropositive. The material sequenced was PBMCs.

The CDR3, as DNA: TGTGCCAGCCGCAAGGACAGGGGCGACTATGGCTACACCTTC. Translated, it gives CASRKDRGDYGYTF. The chain carries TRBV2 and TRBJ1-2, with 9 bases aligning to TRBD1. Germline V gene data show CDR1 as SNHLY and CDR2 as FYNNEI. The junction had 7 bases not matched to a gene; V was cut back by 8 bases and J by 3 bases. CDR3 length equals 14 residues. The whole variable domain, filled in from reference TRBV2 and TRBJ1-2, reads EPEVTQTPSHQVTQMGQEVILRCVPISNHLYFYWYRQILGQKVEFLVSFYNNEISEKSEIFDDQFSVERPDGSNFTLKIRSTKLEDSAMYFCASRKDRGDYGYTFGSGTRLTVV.